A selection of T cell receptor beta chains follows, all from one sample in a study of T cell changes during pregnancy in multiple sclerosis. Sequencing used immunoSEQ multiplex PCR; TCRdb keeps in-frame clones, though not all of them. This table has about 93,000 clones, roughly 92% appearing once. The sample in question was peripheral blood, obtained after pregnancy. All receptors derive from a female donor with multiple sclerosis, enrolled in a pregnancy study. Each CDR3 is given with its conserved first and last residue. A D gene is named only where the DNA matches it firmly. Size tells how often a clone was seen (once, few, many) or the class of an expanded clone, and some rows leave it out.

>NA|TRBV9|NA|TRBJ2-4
TGTGCCAGCAGCCCACCCCCGGGCGGGGCCGCCAAAAACATTCAGTACTTC
CASSPPPGGAAKNIQYF
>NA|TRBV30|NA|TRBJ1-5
TGTGCCTGGAGCGACACTGGGCCCCAGCATTTT
CAWSDTGPQHF
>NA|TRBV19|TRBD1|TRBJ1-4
TGTGCCAGTAGTACCCGACAGGGATCAACTAATGAAAAACTGTTTTTT
CASSTRQGSTNEKLFF
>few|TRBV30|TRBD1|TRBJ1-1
TGTGCCTGGGGACAGGGTACCACTGAAGCTTTCTTT
CAWGQGTTEAFF
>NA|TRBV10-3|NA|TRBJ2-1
TGTGCCATCAGTGAGTCGGTCGCACAGGTAGATGGGGATAGGTTCTTC
CAISESVAQVDGDRFF
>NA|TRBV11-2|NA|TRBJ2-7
TGTGCCAGCAGCTTAAGGGGCTACGAGCAGTACTTC
CASSLRGYEQYF
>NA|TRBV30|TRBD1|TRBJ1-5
TGTGCCTGGAGTGCGCAACAGGGGACGGGGCCCCAGCATTTT
CAWSAQQGTGPQHF
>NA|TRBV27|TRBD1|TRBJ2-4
TGTGCCACTCCCACAGGGGGCAAGGTCGAGAGCATTGTCAAAAACATTCAGTACTTC
CATPTGGKVESIVKNIQYF
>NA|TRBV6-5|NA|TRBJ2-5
TGTGCCAGCAGTTACTCGTCAAGTACGGGCCAAGAGACCCAGTACTTC
CASSYSSSTGQETQYF
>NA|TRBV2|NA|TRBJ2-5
TGTGCCAGCAGTGAATGGACGCGGGGTAGTCGGACCCAGTACTTC
CASSEWTRGSRTQYF
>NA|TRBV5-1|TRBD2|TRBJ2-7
TGCGCCAGCAGCCAGAAGGGACTAGCGTTCGTCCACGAGCAGTACTTC
CASSQKGLAFVHEQYF
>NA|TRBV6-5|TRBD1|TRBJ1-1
TGTGCCAGCAGTTATCGCCGGGACAGAGTCTCTAAAGCTTTCTTT
CASSYRRDRVSKAFF
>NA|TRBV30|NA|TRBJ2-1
TGTGCCTGGAATAGGGAGTGGGTTAGTAATGAGCAGTTCTTC
CAWNREWVSNEQFF
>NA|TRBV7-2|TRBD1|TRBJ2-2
TGTGCCAGCAGCCTAATACCGACAGGGTTCAACACCGGGGAGCTGTTTTTT
CASSLIPTGFNTGELFF
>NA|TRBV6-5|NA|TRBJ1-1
TGTGCCAGCAGTTACTCTGGAGGGGACACTGAAGCTTTCTTT
CASSYSGGDTEAFF
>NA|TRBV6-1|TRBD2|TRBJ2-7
TGTGCCAGCAGTGCGACTAGCGCGAGCTCCTACGAGCAGTACTTC
CASSATSASSYEQYF
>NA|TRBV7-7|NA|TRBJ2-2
TGTGCCAGCAGCTTAGATGAGACGAGTCTAGCGGGACAGGACGGGGAGCTGTTTTTT
CASSLDETSLAGQDGELFF
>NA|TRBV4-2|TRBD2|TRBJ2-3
TGTGCCAGCAGCCAGGATAGCGGGAGGGTCGATACGCAGTATTTT
CASSQDSGRVDTQYF
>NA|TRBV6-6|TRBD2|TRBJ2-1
TGTGCCAGCAGTTACTCCTACGGGGGGGATGAGCAGTTCTTC
CASSYSYGGDEQFF
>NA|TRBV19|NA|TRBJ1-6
TGTGCCAGTACCGGTCAAGCGGGGGGTTCTAATTCACCCCTCCACTTT
CASTGQAGGSNSPLHF
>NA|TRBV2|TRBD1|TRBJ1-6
TGTGCCAGCGGGACGGGACAGGCTTCACCCCTCCACTTT
CASGTGQASPLHF
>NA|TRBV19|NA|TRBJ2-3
TGTGCCAGTAGTATAGATGGGGGGGCAGCTACAGATACGCAGTATTTT
CASSIDGGAATDTQYF
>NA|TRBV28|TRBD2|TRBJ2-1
TGTGCCAGCAGTCCTACGACTAGCGGGGGTAATGAGCAGTTCTTC
CASSPTTSGGNEQFF
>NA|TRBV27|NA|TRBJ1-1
TGTGCCAGCAGTTTATTCGGTCAATCCCCTGAAGCTTTCTTT
CASSLFGQSPEAFF
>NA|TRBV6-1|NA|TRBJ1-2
TGTGCCAGCAGTGAAAATAGACAGGATCGGGGCTACACCTTC
CASSENRQDRGYTF
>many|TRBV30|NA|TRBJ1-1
TGTGCCTGGGCCCAGACGGGAACTGAAGCTTTCTTT
CAWAQTGTEAFF
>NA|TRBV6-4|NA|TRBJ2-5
TGTGCCAGCCCCCCAGGAACCCAGTACTTC
CASPPGTQYF
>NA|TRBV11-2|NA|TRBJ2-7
TGTGCCAGCAGCTTAGACGGCTACGAGCAGTACTTC
CASSLDGYEQYF
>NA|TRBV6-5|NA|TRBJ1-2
TGTGCCAGCAGGCGCAGGGTTTCCAGCTATGGCTACACCTTC
CASRRRVSSYGYTF
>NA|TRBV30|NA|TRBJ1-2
TGTGCCTGGAGTGTAGTACAGGGCACCGTCGGCTACACCTTC
CAWSVVQGTVGYTF
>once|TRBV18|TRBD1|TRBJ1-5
TGTGCCAGCTCAGGGACAGGGAACAATCAGCCCCAGCATTTT
CASSGTGNNQPQHF
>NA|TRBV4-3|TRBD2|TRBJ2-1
TGCGCCAGCAGCCAAGCCCATCTCCTAGCGGGGGGTTACAATGAGCAGTTCTTC
CASSQAHLLAGGYNEQFF
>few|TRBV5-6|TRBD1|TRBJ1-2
TGTGCCAGCAGCCCCCTCGACAGGGTGGAGTGGAATGGCTACACCTTC
CASSPLDRVEWNGYTF
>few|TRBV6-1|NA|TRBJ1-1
TGTGCCAGCAGTCGTTCCAGGGGCACTGAAGCTTTCTTT
CASSRSRGTEAFF
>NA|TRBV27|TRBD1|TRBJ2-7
TGTGCCAGCAGTTTGGCAGGGGGAGTCCACGAGCAGTACTTC
CASSLAGGVHEQYF
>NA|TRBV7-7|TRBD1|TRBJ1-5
TGTGCCAGCAGCTTAAGAGGGGGCGGTGAGCCCCAGCATTTT
CASSLRGGGEPQHF
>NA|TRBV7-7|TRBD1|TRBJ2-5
TGTGCCAGCAGCCCACTACGACAGGGGGCTCAAGAGACCCAGTACTTC
CASSPLRQGAQETQYF
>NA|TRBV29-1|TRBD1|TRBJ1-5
TGCAGCGTGGTGACAGGGGCGTCCGGCAATCAGCCCCAGCATTTT
CSVVTGASGNQPQHF
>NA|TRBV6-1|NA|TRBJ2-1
TGTGCCAGCAGTGAAGTACAGGGCCCCTACAATGAGCAGTTCTTC
CASSEVQGPYNEQFF
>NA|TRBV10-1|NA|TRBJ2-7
TGCGCCAGCAGTCAGGTCCTAAATATCGACGAGCAGTACTTC
CASSQVLNIDEQYF
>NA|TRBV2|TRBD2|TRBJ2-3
TGTGCCAGCAGTGAACTTCTAGCGGGAGGTCTTAGCACAGATACGCAGTATTTT
CASSELLAGGLSTDTQYF
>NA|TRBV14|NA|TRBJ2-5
TGTGCCAGCAGCCAAGGGTGGCAGGAGGGGAAAGAGACCCAGTACTTC
CASSQGWQEGKETQYF
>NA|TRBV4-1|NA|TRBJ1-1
TGCGCCAGCAGCAAAGACACCTATATGAACACTGAAGCTTTCTTT
CASSKDTYMNTEAFF
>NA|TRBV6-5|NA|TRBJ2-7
TGTGCCAGCTCCCCCCGATTTTCTAGAGTTGAGCAGTACTTC
CASSPRFSRVEQYF
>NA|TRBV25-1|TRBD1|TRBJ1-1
TGTGCCAGCACCAGGGGGTACACTGAAGCTTTCTTT
CASTRGYTEAFF
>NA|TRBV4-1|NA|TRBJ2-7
TGCGCCAGCAGCCAAGATATCCTCCTGGCGGGCCACGAGCAGTACTTC
CASSQDILLAGHEQYF
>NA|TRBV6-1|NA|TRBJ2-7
TGTGCCGCTTCCCGCCAGGTGTCCGAGCAGTACTTC
CAASRQVSEQYF
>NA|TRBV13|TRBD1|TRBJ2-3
TGTGCCAGCAGCTTTGAGGGACAGGGCACAGATACGCAGTATTTT
CASSFEGQGTDTQYF
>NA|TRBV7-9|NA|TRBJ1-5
TGTGCCAGCAGCTTAGGTTCGGGGGGCGCGGGACCCCAGCATTTT
CASSLGSGGAGPQHF
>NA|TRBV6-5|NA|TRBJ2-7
TGTGCCAGCTATAACCAGCGCGAGCAGTACTTC
CASYNQREQYF
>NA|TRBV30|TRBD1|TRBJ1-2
TGTGCCTGGAGTGTAGGCCTCCTAGGGGGCAGGTCATCCTATGGCTACACCTTC
CAWSVGLLGGRSSYGYTF
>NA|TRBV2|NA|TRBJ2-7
TGTGCCAGCAGTGTAGGTGGGTTGGAGGACGAGCAGTACTTC
CASSVGGLEDEQYF
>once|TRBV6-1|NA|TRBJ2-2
TGTGCCAGCAGTGAAGCCAGGGGACAACTCACCGGGGAGCTGTTTTTT
CASSEARGQLTGELFF
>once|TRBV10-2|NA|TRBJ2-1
TGCGCCAGCAGGGGAGACAATTACAATGAGCAGTTCTTC
CASRGDNYNEQFF
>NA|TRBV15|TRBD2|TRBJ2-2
TGTGCCACCAGCAGTAGCGGGGGTCGCTTCCCCGGGGAGCTGTTTTTT
CATSSSGGRFPGELFF
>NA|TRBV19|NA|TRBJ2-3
TGTGCCTCCACAGCCCGCCGGGAAGATACGCAGTATTTT
CASTARREDTQYF
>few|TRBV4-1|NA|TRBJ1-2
TGCGCCAGCAGCCAAGACCCCAGGGCGGCTAACTATGGCTACACCTTC
CASSQDPRAANYGYTF
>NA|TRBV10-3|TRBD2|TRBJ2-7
TGTGCCATCAGTGACCAAAGCGGGGGGTGGTACGAGCAGTACTTC
CAISDQSGGWYEQYF
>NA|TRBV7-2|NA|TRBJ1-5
TGTGCCAGCAGCTTAAATATGGGGGGGAATCAGCCCCAGCATTTT
CASSLNMGGNQPQHF